The entry that follows covers one T cell receptor (beta chain) sequence. Its cognate antigen is unknown. Memory CD4+ cells were defined as CD4+CD45RO+CD25-. Semi-nested PCR with Nested Universal Primer A followed constant-region reverse priming of full-length variable regions. Via MiXCR, TCRdb re-called the 5' RACE reads, giving one row per CDR3 protein. The sample consists of some 32,000 distinct CDR3 sequences, roughly 24% of them appearing once. The CDR3 sequence is 13 residues long. The V and J ends lost 2 bases and 3 bases respectively, with 8 bases between them. Germline values: CDR1 MNHNS, CDR2 SASEGT. Study findings and constraints: The TCR gene usage of tumor memory CD4+ T cells clustered together with blood and lymph node memory CD4+ cells and with lymph node naive CD4+ cells.

The sequence derives from a female donor with breast cancer. Material for sequencing was memory CD4+ T cells sorted from blood. Subset denoted: memory CD4+ T cells, CD4+CD45RO+CD25-. The chain links TRBV6-1 to TRBJ2-7, with a weak D call TRBD1 (5 bases). For the CDR3, the DNA is TGTGCCAGCAGTGAATCCAGGGACTACGAGCAGTACTTC. This encodes CASSESRDYEQYF.